Listed below are T cell receptor beta chains from one sample, sequenced in a study of cytomegalovirus exposure and HLA in healthy donors. Produced via immunoSEQ multiplex PCR; TCRdb's table is partial and in-frame only. The sample records about 160,000 clones, 65% to 80% being singletons. Sequenced input: PBMCs. The receptors here all came from a female donor in good health and CMV-seronegative. CDR3s include the opening cysteine and the closing phenylalanine or tryptophan. The order of the fields is D gene, J gene, V gene, CDR3 protein, CDR3 DNA. A D gene is named only where the DNA matches it firmly.

D gene: -; J gene: TRBJ2-3; V gene: TRBV6-5; CDR3 protein: CASSLGGAADTQYF; CDR3 DNA: TGTGCCAGCAGTCTGGGGGGGGCAGCAGATACGCAGTATTTT
D gene: -; J gene: TRBJ1-2; V gene: TRBV15; CDR3 protein: CATSRDAGGYTF; CDR3 DNA: TGTGCCACCAGCAGAGATGCGGGTGGCTACACCTTC
D gene: -; J gene: TRBJ1-1; V gene: TRBV10-3; CDR3 protein: CAISELAGQNTEAFF; CDR3 DNA: TGTGCCATCAGTGAGTTGGCAGGGCAGAACACTGAAGCTTTCTTT
D gene: -; J gene: TRBJ2-5; V gene: TRBV5-1; CDR3 protein: CASSLGTGTPGGETQYF; CDR3 DNA: TGCGCCAGCAGCTTGGGAACAGGGACACCCGGCGGGGAGACCCAGTACTTC
D gene: -; J gene: TRBJ2-2; V gene: TRBV5-6; CDR3 protein: CASSATGWAGEPFF; CDR3 DNA: TGTGCCAGCAGCGCAACAGGGTGGGCCGGGGAGCCGTTTTTT
D gene: TRBD1; J gene: TRBJ1-4; V gene: TRBV9; CDR3 protein: CASSVDGRGHTNEKLFF; CDR3 DNA: TGTGCCAGCAGCGTAGATGGCAGGGGGCATACTAATGAAAAACTGTTTTTT
D gene: TRBD2; J gene: TRBJ2-7; V gene: TRBV6-6; CDR3 protein: CASSYAGGSYEQYF; CDR3 DNA: TGTGCCAGCAGTTACGCGGGGGGTTCCTACGAGCAGTACTTC
D gene: TRBD2; J gene: TRBJ2-3; V gene: TRBV18; CDR3 protein: CASSPLRGWTDTQYF; CDR3 DNA: TGTGCCAGCTCACCATTGCGGGGGTGGACAGATACGCAGTATTTT
D gene: TRBD1; J gene: TRBJ1-3; V gene: TRBV5-6; CDR3 protein: CASSWDRGSGNTIYF; CDR3 DNA: TGTGCCAGCAGCTGGGACAGGGGCTCTGGAAACACCATATATTTT
D gene: -; J gene: TRBJ1-2; V gene: TRBV7-2; CDR3 protein: CASSPEPRGYGYTF; CDR3 DNA: TGTGCCAGCAGTCCGGAACCCAGGGGATATGGCTACACCTTC
D gene: -; J gene: TRBJ1-3; V gene: TRBV7-9; CDR3 protein: CASSLQGVNTIYF; CDR3 DNA: TGTGCCAGCAGCCTACAGGGTGTAAACACCATATATTTT
D gene: -; J gene: TRBJ1-1; V gene: TRBV27; CDR3 protein: CASSPPGQEAFF; CDR3 DNA: TGTGCCAGCAGTCCCCCGGGACAAGAAGCTTTCTTT